The 7 T cell receptor beta chains listed next were all sequenced from one sample in a study of T cells in Graves' hyperthyroidism and ophthalmopathy (dated by TCRdb to between 2018 and 2020). Libraries came from multiplex PCR. Sequencing was performed on an Illumina HiSeq 2000. The TCR beta CDR3 regions were amplified from the RNA transcripts. A first-round RT-PCR of the TCR CDR3 used the HTBI primer set with the Qiagen OneStep RT-PCR kit. The raw public reads went through TCRdb reprocessing: fastp at Q25, MiXCR clone calling, in-frame beta chains kept. Each CDR3 protein gets just one entry, which takes the most common genes and DNA from the rows behind it. The sample yields hundreds of thousands of distinct CDR3 sequences; 38% were counted once. Of the sample, 8.9% is held by the ten largest clones. Sample: blood. These receptors originate from a man in his late teens or twenties with Graves' hyperthyroidism.

The V gene is TRBV25-1, the J gene TRBJ1-1; the D gene is possibly TRBD1 (6 bases). This CDR3 is 15 amino acids long. V lost 8 bases to trimming and J lost 5 bases, with 21 bases between them. Germline CDR1 and CDR2: MGHDK and SYGVNS. The CDR3 nucleotides are TGTGCCAGCGTCATAAGGGGGGGCTGGGGGACTGAAGCTTTCTTT. Translating gives CASVIRGGWGTEAFF. The variable domain in full, completed from reference TRBV25-1 and TRBJ1-1, reads EADIYQTPRYLVIGTGKKITLECSQTMGHDKMYWYQQDPGMELHLIHYSYGVNSTEKGDLSSESTVSRIRTEHFPLTLESARPSHTSQYLCASVIRGGWGTEAFFGQGTRLTVV.

This chain links TRBV29-1 with TRBJ1-1; TRBD1 aligns across 7 bases. The CDR3 covers 13 residues. With V trimmed by 8 bases and J by 3 bases, 9 bases remained unmatched. The germline CDR1 and CDR2 sequences are SQVTM and ANQGSEA. The CDR3 DNA is TGCAGCACCAAAGGCAGGGGGGACACTGAAGCTTTCTTT. Translated, it gives CSTKGRGDTEAFF.

This chain connects TRBV5-1 to TRBJ2-7, with D possibly matching TRBD2 (5 bases). V shed 2 bases and J shed 3 bases, with 12 bases lying between them. The germline CDR1 and CDR2 sequences are SGHRS and YFSETQ. The CDR3 is made up of 14 amino acids. The CDR3 DNA reads TGCGCCAGCAGCTTACGCGGGCCCCACTACGAGCAGTACTTC. This translates into CASSLRGPHYEQYF. Full variable domain (rest looked up from reference TRBV5-1 and TRBJ2-7): KAGVTQTPRYLIKTRGQQVTLSCSPISGHRSVSWYQQTPGQGLQFLFEYFSETQRNKGNFPGRFSGRQFSNSRSEMNVSTLELGDSALYLCASSLRGPHYEQYFGPGTRLTVT.

The chain carries TRBV20-1 and TRBJ2-5; possible D gene TRBD2, 6 bases. Germline V gives CDR1 DFQATT, CDR2 SNEGSKA (reference sequence). Deletions cut 3 bases from V and 1 base from J, with 15 bases between. The CDR3 consists of 15 residues. CDR3 region: CSARTAGLVQETQYF. CDR3 in DNA: TGCAGTGCTAGGACGGCGGGACTGGTCCAAGAGACCCAGTACTTC.

The sample holds a few counts of this clonotype. This sequence joins TRBV6-1 and TRBJ2-5; tentative D call: TRBD1 (6 bases). Looked up from germline, CDR1 is MNHNS and CDR2 is SASEGT. CDR3 length: 16 residues. V was trimmed by 2 bases and J by 5 bases, leaving 18 bases between them. This CDR3 is CASSETRNRVKETQYF. The CDR3 coding sequence is TGTGCCAGCAGTGAAACGAGGAACAGGGTGAAGGAGACCCAGTACTTC.

The chain carries TRBV7-2 and TRBJ2-5, with TRBD1 matching 7 bases. The germline gives CDR1 SGHTA, CDR2 FQGNSA. This CDR3 contains 15 residues. V shed 4 bases, J shed 4 bases, and the junction held 9 bases outside the gene matches. The CDR3 DNA is TGTGCCAGCAGCTATTTCGGGACAGAGACAGAGACCCAGTACTTC. It yields the protein CASSYFGTETETQYF.

The gene calls are TRBV29-1 and TRBJ2-6; D gene unclear. V lost 3 bases, J lost 15 bases, and 6 bases lay in between. Germline CDR1 reads SQVTM; CDR2 reads ANQGSEA. The CDR3 contains 9 residues. CDR3 nucleotide sequence: TGCAGCGTTGACAACAACCTGACTTTC. Protein product: CSVDNNLTF. Supplemented by reference TRBV29-1 and TRBJ2-6, the full variable domain reads SAVISQKPSRDICQRGTSLTIQCQVDSQVTMMFWYRQQPGQSLTLIATANQGSEATYESGFVIDKFPISRPNLTFSTLTVSNMSPEDSSIYLCSVDNNLTFGAGSRLTVL.